This T cell receptor (beta chain) is from a study of blood T cell repertoires in COVID-19. For the study at large: The United States, Italy and Spain were the sources of the acute and convalescent COVID-19 samples. PBMCs, B-cell-depleted T cells, or T cells were the source of the cDNA or gDNA that made up the material.

CDR3 length: 15 residues. The junction had 5 bases not matched to a gene; V was cut back by 4 bases and J by 3 bases. The V gene's germline CDR1 is MNHEY and CDR2 SVGEGT. Seattle cases were enrolled at active infection and followed longitudinally. The data were produced by immunoSEQ multiplex PCR, yet TCRdb's version contains in-frame clones alone and is incomplete. This table has roughly 69,000 clones, under 85% appearing once. The V call is TRBV6-2 or TRBV6-3, the J call TRBJ2-7; TRBD2 agrees at 11 bases. The TCR originated in a man aged 50 to 59 with COVID-19, enrolled during active disease. Sequenced sample: peripheral blood. The CDR3 is CASSSTSGGLYEQYF. For the CDR3, the DNA is TGTGCCAGCAGTTCCACTAGCGGGGGACTCTACGAGCAGTACTTC.